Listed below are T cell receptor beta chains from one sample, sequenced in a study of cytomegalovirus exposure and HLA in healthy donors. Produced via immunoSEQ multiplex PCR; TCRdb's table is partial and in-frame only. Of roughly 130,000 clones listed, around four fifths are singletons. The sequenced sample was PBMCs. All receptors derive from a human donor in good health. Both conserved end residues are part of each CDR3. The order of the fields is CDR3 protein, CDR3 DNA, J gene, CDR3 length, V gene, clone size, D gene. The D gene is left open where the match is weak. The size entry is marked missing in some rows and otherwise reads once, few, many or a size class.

CDR3 protein: CASSLTEETQYF
CDR3 DNA: TGTGCCAGCAGCTTGACAGAAGAGACCCAGTACTTC
J gene: TRBJ2-5
CDR3 length: 12
V gene: TRBV5-4
clone size: -
D gene: -

CDR3 protein: CAISVAASNQPQHF
CDR3 DNA: TGTGCCATCAGCGTGGCGGCGAGCAATCAGCCCCAGCATTTT
J gene: TRBJ1-5
CDR3 length: 14
V gene: TRBV10-3
clone size: few
D gene: -

CDR3 protein: CASSPQPPGYNEQFF
CDR3 DNA: TGTGCCAGCAGTCCTCAGCCACCAGGCTACAATGAGCAGTTCTTC
J gene: TRBJ2-1
CDR3 length: 15
V gene: TRBV6-5
clone size: -
D gene: -

CDR3 protein: CASSESVYGTSYEQYF
CDR3 DNA: TGTGCCAGCAGTGAATCTGTATACGGTACGTCTTACGAGCAGTACTTC
J gene: TRBJ2-7
CDR3 length: 16
V gene: TRBV6-1
clone size: -
D gene: -

CDR3 protein: CAISPDSLYEQYF
CDR3 DNA: TGTGCCATCAGCCCGGACAGTCTCTACGAGCAGTACTTC
J gene: TRBJ2-7
CDR3 length: 13
V gene: TRBV10-3
clone size: -
D gene: -

CDR3 protein: CATSTDTGGGYTF
CDR3 DNA: TGTGCCACCAGCACAGACACAGGGGGCGGCTACACCTTC
J gene: TRBJ1-2
CDR3 length: 13
V gene: TRBV15
clone size: few
D gene: TRBD1

CDR3 protein: CASSPWDRGQSYTF
CDR3 DNA: TGTGCCAGCAGCCCTTGGGACAGGGGGCAGAGCTACACCTTC
J gene: TRBJ1-2
CDR3 length: 14
V gene: TRBV6-5
clone size: -
D gene: TRBD1

CDR3 protein: CASARSGLRTEAFF
CDR3 DNA: TGTGCCAGCGCCCGTTCGGGATTGCGGACTGAAGCTTTCTTT
J gene: TRBJ1-1
CDR3 length: 14
V gene: TRBV6-1
clone size: -
D gene: -

CDR3 protein: CASSPRVGAETQYF
CDR3 DNA: TGCGCCAGCAGTCCTAGGGTAGGGGCGGAGACCCAGTACTTC
J gene: TRBJ2-5
CDR3 length: 14
V gene: TRBV5-1
clone size: -
D gene: -

CDR3 protein: CASRTGQGNSPLHF
CDR3 DNA: TGTGCCAGCAGGACGGGACAGGGTAATTCACCCCTCCACTTT
J gene: TRBJ1-6
CDR3 length: 14
V gene: TRBV6-5
clone size: -
D gene: TRBD1

CDR3 protein: CASSLGGGRGGETQYF
CDR3 DNA: TGCGCCAGCAGCTTGGGAGGGGGCAGGGGAGGAGAGACCCAGTACTTC
J gene: TRBJ2-5
CDR3 length: 16
V gene: TRBV5-1
clone size: -
D gene: -

CDR3 protein: CASSSPGYEQFF
CDR3 DNA: TGTGCCAGCAGCTCACCGGGATATGAGCAGTTCTTC
J gene: TRBJ2-1
CDR3 length: 12
V gene: TRBV11-2
clone size: -
D gene: -

CDR3 protein: CASSPSLFPGQETQYF
CDR3 DNA: TGTGCCAGCTCACCAAGTCTCTTCCCGGGCCAAGAGACCCAGTACTTC
J gene: TRBJ2-5
CDR3 length: 16
V gene: TRBV18
clone size: -
D gene: -

CDR3 protein: CSVEGTTAGANVLTF
CDR3 DNA: TGCAGCGTTGAAGGGACTACGGCGGGGGCCAACGTCCTGACTTTC
J gene: TRBJ2-6
CDR3 length: 15
V gene: TRBV29-1
clone size: -
D gene: -

CDR3 protein: CASSPQGTRAEEYF
CDR3 DNA: TGTGCCAGCTCACCACAGGGAACCAGGGCCGAAGAGTACTTC
J gene: TRBJ2-7
CDR3 length: 14
V gene: TRBV18
clone size: -
D gene: -

CDR3 protein: CASSLGGESNQPQHF
CDR3 DNA: TGTGCCAGCAGCTTAGGGGGAGAAAGCAATCAGCCCCAGCATTTT
J gene: TRBJ1-5
CDR3 length: 15
V gene: TRBV7-2
clone size: -
D gene: -

CDR3 protein: CASSPRDGGEQYF
CDR3 DNA: TGTGCCAGCAGCCCCCGGGACGGAGGGGAGCAGTACTTC
J gene: TRBJ2-7
CDR3 length: 13
V gene: TRBV7-3
clone size: -
D gene: -

CDR3 protein: CAISSHGTANEAFF
CDR3 DNA: TGTGCCATCAGTTCCCATGGGACAGCAAATGAAGCTTTCTTT
J gene: TRBJ1-1
CDR3 length: 14
V gene: TRBV10-3
clone size: -
D gene: TRBD1

CDR3 protein: CASSPPGGRDGYTF
CDR3 DNA: TGTGCCAGCAGCCCCCCCGGAGGGCGGGATGGCTACACCTTC
J gene: TRBJ1-2
CDR3 length: 14
V gene: TRBV4-2
clone size: -
D gene: -

CDR3 protein: CASSRTVEETQYF
CDR3 DNA: TGTGCCAGCAGCCGGACTGTGGAAGAGACCCAGTACTTC
J gene: TRBJ2-5
CDR3 length: 13
V gene: TRBV5-6
clone size: -
D gene: -

CDR3 protein: CASSHVTVTGELFF
CDR3 DNA: TGTGCCAGCAGCCATGTGACAGTCACCGGGGAGCTGTTTTTT
J gene: TRBJ2-2
CDR3 length: 14
V gene: TRBV14
clone size: -
D gene: -

CDR3 protein: CASSVQGFYEQYF
CDR3 DNA: TGCGCCAGCAGCGTACAGGGCTTCTACGAGCAGTACTTC
J gene: TRBJ2-7
CDR3 length: 13
V gene: TRBV5-1
clone size: -
D gene: -

CDR3 protein: CASSPSSNRGGARVEQYF
CDR3 DNA: TGCGCCAGCAGCCCGTCCTCAAACCGGGGGGGTGCTCGGGTCGAGCAGTACTTC
J gene: TRBJ2-7
CDR3 length: 18
V gene: TRBV4-1
clone size: -
D gene: TRBD2

CDR3 protein: CASSQFGTVSDYGYTF
CDR3 DNA: TGCGCCAGCAGTCAATTTGGGACAGTGTCGGACTATGGCTACACCTTC
J gene: TRBJ1-2
CDR3 length: 16
V gene: TRBV23-1
clone size: -
D gene: TRBD1

CDR3 protein: CASSPASGGNNEQFF
CDR3 DNA: TGTGCCAGCAGCCCCGCTAGCGGGGGGAACAATGAGCAGTTCTTC
J gene: TRBJ2-1
CDR3 length: 15
V gene: TRBV5-4
clone size: once
D gene: TRBD2

CDR3 protein: CASRIGVPYEQYF
CDR3 DNA: TGTGCCAGCAGAATCGGGGTTCCCTACGAGCAGTACTTC
J gene: TRBJ2-7
CDR3 length: 13
V gene: TRBV28
clone size: -
D gene: -

CDR3 protein: CATSRGQNSPLHF
CDR3 DNA: TGTGCCACCTCCCGGGGACAGAATTCACCCCTCCACTTT
J gene: TRBJ1-6
CDR3 length: 13
V gene: TRBV2
clone size: -
D gene: TRBD1

CDR3 protein: CASSFTDGTEAFF
CDR3 DNA: TGTGCCAGCAGTTTCACAGACGGCACTGAAGCTTTCTTT
J gene: TRBJ1-1
CDR3 length: 13
V gene: TRBV6-5
clone size: few
D gene: -

CDR3 protein: CASSVGTGESSYEQYF
CDR3 DNA: TGTGCCAGCAGCGTAGGTACAGGGGAGAGCTCCTACGAGCAGTACTTC
J gene: TRBJ2-7
CDR3 length: 16
V gene: TRBV9
clone size: -
D gene: TRBD1

CDR3 protein: CASGGLGYEQYF
CDR3 DNA: TGTGCCAGCGGGGGGTTAGGGTACGAGCAGTACTTC
J gene: TRBJ2-7
CDR3 length: 12
V gene: TRBV28
clone size: -
D gene: -

CDR3 protein: CASSFGAMNTEAFF
CDR3 DNA: TGTGCCAGCAGCTTCGGTGCTATGAACACTGAAGCTTTCTTT
J gene: TRBJ1-1
CDR3 length: 14
V gene: TRBV13
clone size: -
D gene: -

CDR3 protein: CASSPTITGAEAFF
CDR3 DNA: TGTGCCAGCAGCCCGACTATAACAGGGGCTGAAGCTTTCTTT
J gene: TRBJ1-1
CDR3 length: 14
V gene: TRBV11-2
clone size: -
D gene: TRBD1

CDR3 protein: CASNTGGMEGTIYF
CDR3 DNA: TGTGCCAGCAATACAGGGGGAATGGAGGGCACCATATATTTT
J gene: TRBJ1-3
CDR3 length: 14
V gene: TRBV28
clone size: -
D gene: TRBD1

CDR3 protein: CASSPIAGREVRF
CDR3 DNA: TGTGCCAGCTCACCAATTGCCGGGCGGGAGGTCCGATTT
J gene: TRBJ1-1
CDR3 length: 13
V gene: TRBV18
clone size: once
D gene: -

CDR3 protein: CASSFGVYRGSSGYTF
CDR3 DNA: TGTGCCAGCAGCTTTGGGGTGTACAGGGGGAGTAGTGGCTACACCTTC
J gene: TRBJ1-2
CDR3 length: 16
V gene: TRBV7-8
clone size: -
D gene: TRBD1

CDR3 protein: CASSIQGGRHNEQFF
CDR3 DNA: TGTGCCAGTAGTATACAGGGGGGAAGGCACAATGAGCAGTTCTTC
J gene: TRBJ2-1
CDR3 length: 15
V gene: TRBV19
clone size: -
D gene: -

CDR3 protein: CASSYLAGETQYF
CDR3 DNA: TGTGCCAGCAGTTACTTGGCGGGAGAGACCCAGTACTTC
J gene: TRBJ2-5
CDR3 length: 13
V gene: TRBV6-5
clone size: -
D gene: -

CDR3 protein: CAISTTTHNSPLHF
CDR3 DNA: TGTGCCATCAGTACAACCACACATAATTCACCCCTCCACTTT
J gene: TRBJ1-6
CDR3 length: 14
V gene: TRBV10-3
clone size: -
D gene: -

CDR3 protein: CANRLTGTDTQYF
CDR3 DNA: TGTGCCAACAGGTTGACAGGCACAGATACGCAGTATTTT
J gene: TRBJ2-3
CDR3 length: 13
V gene: TRBV27
clone size: -
D gene: -

CDR3 protein: CASSEGMRGVHEQFF
CDR3 DNA: TGTGCCAGCAGTGAAGGGATGCGGGGGGTTCATGAGCAGTTCTTC
J gene: TRBJ2-1
CDR3 length: 15
V gene: TRBV2
clone size: -
D gene: TRBD2